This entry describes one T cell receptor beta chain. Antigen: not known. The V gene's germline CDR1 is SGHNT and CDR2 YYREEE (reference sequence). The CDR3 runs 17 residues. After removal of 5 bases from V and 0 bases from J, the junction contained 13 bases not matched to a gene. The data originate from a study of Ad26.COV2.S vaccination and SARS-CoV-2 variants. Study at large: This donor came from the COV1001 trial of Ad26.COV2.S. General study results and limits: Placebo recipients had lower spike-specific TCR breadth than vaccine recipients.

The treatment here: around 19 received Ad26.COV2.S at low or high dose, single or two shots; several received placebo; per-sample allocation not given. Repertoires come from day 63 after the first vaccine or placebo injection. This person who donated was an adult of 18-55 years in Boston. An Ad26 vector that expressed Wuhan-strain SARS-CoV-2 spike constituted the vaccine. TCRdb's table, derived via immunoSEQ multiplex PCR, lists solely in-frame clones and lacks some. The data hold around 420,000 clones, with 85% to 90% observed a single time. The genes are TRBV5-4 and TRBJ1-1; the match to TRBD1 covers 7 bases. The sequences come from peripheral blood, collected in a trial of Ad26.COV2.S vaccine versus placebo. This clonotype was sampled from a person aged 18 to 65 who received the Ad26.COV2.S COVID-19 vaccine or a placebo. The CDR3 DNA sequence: TGTGCCAGCAGTCGAGACAGGGCCGAGACCATGAACACTGAAGCTTTCTTT. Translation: CASSRDRAETMNTEAFF.